This T cell receptor beta chain was captured by sequencing in a study of T-cell reconstitution after alpha-beta-depleted transplantation in children. The germline gives CDR1 MDHEN, CDR2 SYDVKM. The CDR3 loop spans 10 amino acids. The TCRbeta library incorporated unique molecular identifiers. MiXCR, run by TCRdb on the PCR reads, gives a single entry per CDR3 protein. The sample contains about 370,000 distinct CDR3 sequences, roughly 21% of which appear only once. On this clonotype itself: The junction and the germline gene differ at one end; a read error may be behind it.

This TCR came from a human donor who donated a stem cell graft to a child with acute myeloid leukemia. This specimen was PBMCs from the stem cell graft donor, taken from the stem cell graft. V usage is TRBV28 and J usage is TRBJ2-1, with D unresolved. The CDR3 DNA reads TGTGCCAGCACGGGCAGTGAGTTGATCTTC. Protein product: CASTGSELIF.